A single sample is the source of the 32 T cell receptor beta chains below, sequenced in a study of CD8 T cells in Susac syndrome. Random hexamers were used to reverse transcribe about 0.5 to 1 ug of RNA. From the immunoSEQ multiplex PCR reads, TCRdb called clonotypes with MiXCR, one entry per CDR3 protein. The sample has a few hundred thousand distinct CDR3 sequences; 85% to 95% are singletons. Sequenced input: CD4+ T cells from PBMCs. All receptors derive from a human donor with multiple sclerosis.

The rearrangement joins TRBV27 to TRBJ2-4; D call uncertain. This CDR3 comprises 11 residues. Germline CDR1 reads MNHEY; CDR2 reads SMNVEV (reference sequence). Between the trimmed V and J ends, which lost 8 bases and 16 bases, there was a span of 18 bases. As DNA, the CDR3 is TGTGCCAGCGGCCGCCTTGAAACCCTATACTTC. Amino acids: CASGRLETLYF.

J is TRBJ2-1 and V is TRBV7-3, with 8 bases identical to TRBD2. The CDR3 consists of 14 residues. The J segment lost 8 bases and the V segment lost 8 bases, leaving 11 bases of the junction unmatched. Germline CDR1 and CDR2: SGHTA and FQGTGA. The chain's CDR3 is CASQSGRAGDEQFF. The CDR3 DNA is TGTGCCAGCCAAAGCGGGAGAGCTGGCGATGAGCAGTTCTTC. The full variable domain, rest sourced from reference TRBV7-3 and TRBJ2-1, is GAGVSQTPSNKVTEKGKYVELRCDPISGHTALYWYRQSLGQGPEFLIYFQGTGAADDSGLPNDRFFAVRPEGSVSTLKIQRTERGDSAVYLCASQSGRAGDEQFFGPGTRLTVL.

This chain joins TRBV27 and TRBJ2-3; the D gene is possibly TRBD2 (5 bases). Germline CDR1 reads MNHEY; CDR2 reads SMNVEV (reference sequence). The germline V and J ends were trimmed by 2 bases and 3 bases, with 6 bases remaining between them. This CDR3 contains 13 residues. The CDR3 bases are TGTGCCAGCAGTTTAAAGCGGACAGATACGCAGTATTTT. This encodes CASSLKRTDTQYF.

The gene calls are TRBV7-9 and TRBJ2-6; D remains ambiguous. With 5 bases removed from V and 6 bases from J, the gap between germline ends came to 5 bases. The CDR3 length is 12 residues. Germline-derived CDR1 and CDR2 are SEHNR and FQNEAQ (reference sequence). The CDR3 is CASSPSANVLTF. In DNA, the CDR3 is TGTGCCAGCAGCCCCTCGGCCAACGTCCTGACTTTC.

The chain is built from TRBV7-3 and TRBJ2-7; 8 positions agree with TRBD2. The CDR3 loop spans 14 amino acids. Trimming removed 2 bases from V and 3 bases from J; junction bases left unmatched: 3. Germline V lookup: CDR1 SGHTA, CDR2 FQGTGA. In DNA form, the CDR3 reads TGTGCCAGCAGCTTATCTCGGGGGGGCTACGAGCAGTACTTC. Its protein is CASSLSRGGYEQYF. The variable domain in full, with the rest retrieved from reference TRBV7-3 and TRBJ2-7, is GAGVSQTPSNKVTEKGKYVELRCDPISGHTALYWYRQSLGQGPEFLIYFQGTGAADDSGLPNDRFFAVRPEGSVSTLKIQRTERGDSAVYLCASSLSRGGYEQYFGPGTRLTVT.

The rearrangement uses TRBV24-1 and TRBJ2-2; D is ambiguous. The V end was cut by 1 base, the J end by 5 bases, with 10 bases between. CDR1 is KGHDR and CDR2 is SFDVKD in the germline V gene. The CDR3 totals 15 residues. The CDR3 coding sequence is TGTGCCACCAGTGATTTAAATTTCGGGACCGGGGAGCTGTTTTTT. Translated: CATSDLNFGTGELFF.

The rearrangement joins TRBV5-1 to TRBJ2-3; D possibly corresponds to TRBD2 (6 bases). Deletions cut 2 bases from V and 5 bases from J, with 12 bases between. The CDR3 runs to 14 residues. Per germline, CDR1 SGHRS and CDR2 YFSETQ. The CDR3 protein is CASSFTGDGDTQYF. The CDR3 bases are TGCGCCAGCAGCTTCACGGGGGATGGAGATACGCAGTATTTT.

This clonotype turned up a few times. The chain joins TRBV19 to TRBJ2-2; 8 bases agree with TRBD2. The CDR3 runs to 15 residues. Losses at the gene ends were 4 bases for V and 5 bases for J; bases not matched to a gene: 6. CDR1 LNHDA and CDR2 SQIVND come from the germline V gene (reference sequence). CDR3 sequence: CASSKREGGTGELFF. The DNA of the CDR3 is TGTGCCAGTAGTAAACGGGAGGGCGGGACCGGGGAGCTGTTTTTT.

The chain joins TRBV5-4 to TRBJ1-1; 10 bases align to TRBD1. The CDR3 is 14 amino acids. Trimming cost V 4 bases and J 5 bases; bases outside gene matches: 5. CDR1 and CDR2 (germline): SGHNT, YYREEE (reference sequence). The CDR3 coding sequence is TGTGCCAGCAGCGAGGGACAGGGGCGAACTGAAGCTTTCTTT. It encodes CASSEGQGRTEAFF.

This clonotype was seen only a few times. The CDR3 sequence: CASSRSRQGSQQYF. The CDR3 DNA sequence: TGTGCCAGCAGTCGTTCCCGACAGGGCAGCCAGCAGTACTTC. The V and J genes are TRBV6-1 and TRBJ2-7; TRBD1 agrees at 7 bases. From germline, CDR1 is MNHNS and CDR2 SASEGT. Trimming cost V 5 bases and J 8 bases; bases outside gene matches: 12. This CDR3 has 14 amino acids.

The gene calls are TRBV14 and TRBJ1-1; a weak D match, TRBD1 (6 bases). The CDR3 runs to 13 residues. CDR1 SGHDN and CDR2 FVKESK come from the germline V gene. V shed 4 bases and J shed 3 bases, with 9 bases lying between them. The CDR3 here is CASSLNRDTEAFF. DNA for the CDR3: TGTGCCAGCAGCCTTAACAGGGACACTGAAGCTTTCTTT. The whole variable domain, remainder taken from reference TRBV14 and TRBJ1-1, is EAGVTQFPSHSVIEKGQTVTLRCDPISGHDNLYWYRRVMGKEIKFLLHFVKESKQDESGMPNNRFLAERTGGTYSTLKVQPAELEDSGVYFCASSLNRDTEAFFGQGTRLTVV.

The rearrangement links TRBV20-1 to TRBJ2-5, with D tentatively TRBD1 (5 bases). The CDR3 length is 13 residues. The V gene's germline CDR1 is DFQATT and CDR2 SNEGSKA (reference sequence). V was cut by 3 bases and J by 1 base, with 9 bases left in between. CDR3 bases: TGCAGTGCTAGTCCCCAGGGCCAAGAGACCCAGTACTTC. It translates to CSASPQGQETQYF.

The gene calls are TRBV11-2 and TRBJ2-3; 11 bases map to TRBD2. CDR3 size: 16 residues. Germline lookup yields CDR1 SGHAT and CDR2 FQNNGV. The V gene end was trimmed by 4 bases and the J gene end by 0 bases; junction bases not matched to a gene: 3. In DNA, the CDR3 is TGTGCCAGCAGCTCACTAGCGGGGGTGAGCACAGATACGCAGTATTTT. Amino acid sequence: CASSSLAGVSTDTQYF.

The chain couples TRBV29-1 to TRBJ1-1; no clear D. Germline V gene lookup returns CDR1 SQVTM and CDR2 ANQGSEA. CDR3 size: 14 residues. Trimming took 6 bases from V and 5 from J, leaving 19 bases between them. CDR3 sequence reads: CSVGGIRARTEAFF. The CDR3 DNA reads TGCAGCGTCGGTGGGATCCGAGCTCGGACTGAAGCTTTCTTT.

The V call is TRBV7-2, the J call TRBJ1-5; a possible D gene is TRBD1 (5 bases). The germline V gene encodes CDR1 SGHTA and CDR2 FQGNSA. The V gene lost 5 bases and the J gene lost 6 bases, with 23 bases spanning the gap. The CDR3 runs to 17 residues. The CDR3 is CASSPTGLGRRSQPQHF. Written as DNA, the CDR3 is TGTGCCAGCAGCCCAACGGGGTTGGGGCGCCGGAGTCAGCCCCAGCATTTT.

The genes are TRBV18 and TRBJ1-4; no firm D call. Germline CDR1 reads KGHSH; CDR2 reads LQKENI. V gave up 2 bases and J gave up 5 bases, with 15 bases separating them. The CDR3 totals 16 residues. In DNA form, the CDR3 reads TGTGCCAGCTCACCAGTCGCTGTCCAGACAAATGAAAAACTGTTTTTT. Its protein product is CASSPVAVQTNEKLFF.

This clonotype was observed a few times. The CDR3 nucleotides are TGTGCCAGCAGCCTCTCAAGGGGGGCCTACGAGCAGTACTTC. Amino acid sequence: CASSLSRGAYEQYF. The J gene is TRBJ2-7, the V gene TRBV3-1; D assignment may be TRBD1 or TRBD2 (6 bases each). CDR1 is LGHDT and CDR2 is YNNKEL in the germline V gene (reference sequence). V was shortened by 4 bases and J by 2 bases, with 12 bases between the two germline ends. The CDR3 length is 14 residues.

This chain joins TRBV19 and TRBJ2-7, with 9 bases identical to TRBD1. After removal of 3 bases from V and 4 bases from J, the junction contained 1 base not matched to a gene. Germline V CDR1 and CDR2: LNHDA, SQIVND (reference sequence). The CDR3 loop spans 13 amino acids. In DNA, the CDR3 is TGTGCCAGTAGTATTGGACAGGGGTACGAGCAGTACGTC. It yields the protein CASSIGQGYEQYV.

The chain uses TRBV7-2 and TRBJ1-3; D is undetermined. Germline CDR1 is SGHTA and CDR2 is FQGNSA. The CDR3 contains 13 residues. Between the trimmed V and J ends, which lost 2 bases and 0 bases, there was a span of 2 bases. The CDR3 sequence is CASSLYSGNTIYF. In nucleotides, the CDR3 is TGTGCCAGCAGCTTATACTCTGGAAACACCATATATTTT. Drawing the rest from reference TRBV7-2 and TRBJ1-3, the complete variable domain is GAGVSQSPSNKVTEKGKDVELRCDPISGHTALYWYRQSLGQGLEFLIYFQGNSAPDKSGLPSDRFSAERTGGSVSTLTIQRTQQEDSAVYLCASSLYSGNTIYFGEGSWLTVV.

The rearrangement uses TRBV20-1 and TRBJ2-1, with TRBD2 matching over 12 bases. From germline, CDR1 is DFQATT and CDR2 SNEGSKA (reference sequence). This CDR3 has 17 residues. Trimming removed 6 bases from V and 3 bases from J; junction bases left unmatched: 12. The CDR3 bases are TGCAGTGCCCGGACTAGCGGGACACCTGATCTCTACAATGAGCAGTTCTTC. It encodes CSARTSGTPDLYNEQFF.

V usage is TRBV7-9 and J usage is TRBJ2-7, with 11 positions matching TRBD1. V dropped 3 bases and J dropped 5; count of bases not matched to a gene: 9. CDR3 length equals 16 residues. CDR1 is SEHNR and CDR2 is FQNEAQ in the germline V gene (reference sequence). DNA of the CDR3: TGTGCCAGCAGCTTGGGACAGGGGGGAGGTATCCACGAGCAGTACTTC. Its translation: CASSLGQGGGIHEQYF.

This rearrangement joins TRBV18 to TRBJ2-7; TRBD1 matches 11 bases. The CDR3 sequence is 13 residues long. V gave up 3 bases and J gave up 6 bases; unmatched junction bases: 1. Looked up from germline, CDR1 is KGHSH and CDR2 is LQKENI. In nucleotides, the CDR3 is TGTGCCAGCTCACCCGGGACAGGGGGCGAGCAGTACTTC. Translating it yields CASSPGTGGEQYF.

For this clonotype: One end of the junction fails to match germline, which may point to a read error. The rearrangement uses TRBV7-2 and TRBJ1-1; D is unclear. The CDR3 totals 13 residues. The germline gives CDR1 SGHTA, CDR2 FQGNSA. This CDR3 reads CANSLWVRTEAFF. CDR3 DNA: TGTGCCAACAGCTTATGGGTTAGGACTGAAGCTTTCTTT.

The chain uses TRBV18 and TRBJ2-2, with D perhaps TRBD1 (6 bases). Trimming took 3 bases from V and 3 from J, leaving 14 bases between them. Germline CDR1 reads KGHSH; CDR2 reads LQKENI. The CDR3 covers 16 residues. In DNA, the CDR3 is TGTGCCAGCTCACCTCGGACAGACCCGGACACCGGGGAGCTGTTTTTT. It specifies CASSPRTDPDTGELFF.

The rearrangement joins TRBV5-4 to TRBJ1-1, with 7 bases that match TRBD1. Germline values: CDR1 SGHNT, CDR2 YYREEE (reference sequence). CDR3 size: 15 residues. V dropped 4 bases and J dropped 0; count of bases not matched to a gene: 6. CDR3 bases: TGTGCCAGCAGCCCCCCGGGACAGCTGAACACTGAAGCTTTCTTT. This encodes CASSPPGQLNTEAFF.

The chain is built from TRBV25-1 and TRBJ1-6; D is perhaps TRBD1 (5 bases). The CDR3 has 16 residues. From germline, CDR1 is MGHDK and CDR2 SYGVNS. Trimming left V 3 bases short and J 6 bases short, with 15 bases between. CDR3 nucleotide sequence: TGTGCCAGCAGTGACTGGGGCTCAGGAGGTAATTCACCCCTCCACTTT. This gives the protein CASSDWGSGGNSPLHF.

The V and J genes are TRBV3-1 and TRBJ1-2, with 7 bases that match TRBD1. Germline loops: CDR1 LGHDT, CDR2 YNNKEL (reference sequence). The CDR3 spans 17 residues. V dropped 1 base and J dropped 4; count of bases not matched to a gene: 12. CDR3 DNA sequence: TGTGCCAGCAGCCAAGGTCCCCCGGGACAGTTCCCCTATGGCTACACCTTC. As protein: CASSQGPPGQFPYGYTF.

The genes are TRBV19 and TRBJ1-2; D is undetermined. This CDR3 comprises 13 residues. Germline V CDR1 and CDR2: LNHDA, SQIVND (reference sequence). Trimming cost V 3 bases and J 2 bases, with 7 bases left between them. The CDR3 protein is CASSIQDNYGYTF. Written as DNA, the CDR3 is TGTGCCAGTAGTATCCAGGACAACTATGGCTACACCTTC.

The chain has TRBV10-3 and TRBJ1-2; D possibly corresponds to TRBD1 (6 bases). Germline assignment: CDR1 ENHRY and CDR2 SYGVKD. The CDR3 extends over 14 amino acids. V lost 6 bases and J lost 6, with 17 bases in between. CDR3 nucleotides: TGTGCCATCAGACCCCCCTTGGACAGTAATGGCTACACCTTC. The encoded protein is CAIRPPLDSNGYTF.

The chain recombines TRBV7-8 with TRBJ2-1; D unresolved. The V end was cut by 5 bases, the J end by 0 bases, with 11 bases between. CDR1 is SGHVS and CDR2 is FQNEAQ in the germline V gene. There are 15 residues in the CDR3. The DNA of the CDR3 is TGTGCCAGCAGCCCCCGGACCGCCTCCTACAATGAGCAGTTCTTC. Its translation: CASSPRTASYNEQFF.

The rearrangement uses TRBV7-9 and TRBJ1-1, with unresolved D. CDR1 and CDR2 from the germline V gene are SEHNR and FQNEAQ (reference sequence). Between the trimmed V and J ends, which lost 3 bases and 1 base, there was a span of 9 bases. This CDR3 region has 14 residues. The CDR3, as DNA: TGTGCCAGCAGCTTCACAGCCCCGAACACTGAAGCTTTCTTT. Amino acid sequence: CASSFTAPNTEAFF.

The chain is built from TRBV6-5 and TRBJ2-2; TRBD1 is a possible D gene (6 bases). This CDR3 spans 16 amino acids. In germline, CDR1 is MNHEY, CDR2 SVGAGI. Trimming took off 2 bases at V and 0 bases at J, with 10 bases between the two ends. DNA for the CDR3: TGTGCCAGCAGTTACACAGGGAGACCGAACACCGGGGAGCTGTTTTTT. Translated, it gives CASSYTGRPNTGELFF.